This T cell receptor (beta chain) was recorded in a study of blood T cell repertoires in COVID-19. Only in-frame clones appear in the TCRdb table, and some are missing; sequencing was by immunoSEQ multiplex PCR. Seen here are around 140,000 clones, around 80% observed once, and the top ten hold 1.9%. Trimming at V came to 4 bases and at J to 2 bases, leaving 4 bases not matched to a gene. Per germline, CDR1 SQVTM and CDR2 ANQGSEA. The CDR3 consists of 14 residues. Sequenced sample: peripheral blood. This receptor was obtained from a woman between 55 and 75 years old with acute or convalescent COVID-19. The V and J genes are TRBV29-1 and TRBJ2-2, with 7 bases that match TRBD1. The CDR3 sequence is CSVGRTGNTGELFF. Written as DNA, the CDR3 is TGCAGCGTTGGGAGGACAGGAAACACCGGGGAGCTGTTTTTT.